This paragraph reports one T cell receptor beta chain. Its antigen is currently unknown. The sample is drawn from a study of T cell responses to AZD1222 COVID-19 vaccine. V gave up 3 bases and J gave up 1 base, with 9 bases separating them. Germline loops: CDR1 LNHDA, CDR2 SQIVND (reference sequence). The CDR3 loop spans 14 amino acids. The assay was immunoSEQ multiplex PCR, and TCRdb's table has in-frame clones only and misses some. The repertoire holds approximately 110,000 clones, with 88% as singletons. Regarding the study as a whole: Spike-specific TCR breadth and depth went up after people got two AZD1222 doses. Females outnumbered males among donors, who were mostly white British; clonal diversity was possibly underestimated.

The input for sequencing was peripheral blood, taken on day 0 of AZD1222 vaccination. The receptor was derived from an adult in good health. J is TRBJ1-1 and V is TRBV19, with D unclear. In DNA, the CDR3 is TGTGCCAGTAGTATTATAGGAGAGAACACTGAAGCTTTCTTT. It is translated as CASSIIGENTEAFF.